Below, 10 T cell receptor beta chains from the same sample are listed, as sequenced in a study of T cells in Graves' hyperthyroidism and ophthalmopathy. TCR beta CDR3 regions were amplified from RNA. The TCR CDR3 was amplified in a first-round RT-PCR using the HTBI primer set. TCRdb reprocessed the multiplex PCR reads via MiXCR and lists one record per CDR3 protein. The sample contains about 350,000 distinct CDR3 sequences, approximately 19% of which appear only once. What was sequenced was blood. Receptors originate from a woman aged 18-35 years with Graves' hyperthyroidism.

CDR3 sequence: CAIRGQGGSMQYF. As DNA, the CDR3 is TGTGCCATCAGGGGACAGGGTGGGTCGATGCAGTACTTC. The chain carries TRBV10-3 and TRBJ2-7; the match to TRBD1 covers 9 bases. The CDR3 is made up of 13 amino acids. The V gene's germline CDR1 is ENHRY and CDR2 SYGVKD. Germline trimming cut 6 bases from V and 9 bases from J; bases unmatched to any gene: 9.

The chain uses TRBV4-1 and TRBJ1-6; maybe TRBD1 (6 bases). Looked up from germline, CDR1 is MGHRA and CDR2 is YSYEKL. V dropped 4 bases and J dropped 7 bases, with 26 bases sitting between them. This CDR3 is built from 19 residues. For the CDR3, the DNA is TGCGCCAGCAGCCTTCGCCCCCTGGGGGTGGGGGGCAGGAATTCACCCCTCCACTTT. It is translated as CASSLRPLGVGGRNSPLHF.

This clonotype came up many times. V is TRBV29-1 and J is TRBJ2-5; 12 nucleotides match TRBD1. There are 16 residues in the CDR3. The germline gives CDR1 SQVTM, CDR2 ANQGSEA. The V segment lost 4 bases and the J segment 5 bases; nucleotides outside the gene matches: 11. CDR3 DNA sequence: TGCAGCGTTGCCCCTTGGGACAGGGGGCAATGGGAGACCCAGTACTTC. This sequence encodes CSVAPWDRGQWETQYF.

The J gene is TRBJ1-2, the V gene TRBV28, with D uncertain. V gave up 6 bases and J gave up 3 bases, with 14 bases separating them. CDR3 length: 14 residues. Germline assignment: CDR1 MDHEN and CDR2 SYDVKM. Written as DNA, the CDR3 is TGTGCCAGCAGCCCCATGGGGTCGGACTATGGCTACACCTTC. Its protein is CASSPMGSDYGYTF.

This clonotype turned up a few times. Germline is not matched at one junction end, which may reflect a read error. The chain employs TRBV6-1 and TRBJ1-1; D ambiguous. The CDR3 is 13 amino acids. In germline, CDR1 is MNHNS, CDR2 SASEGT. The CDR3 reads CASSGGMNIEAFF. The CDR3 DNA reads TGTGCCAGCAGTGGAGGCATGAACATTGAAGCTTTCTTT.

This clonotype was detected many times. The CDR3 loop reads CASLQGLAGYTF. The CDR3 region has the DNA TGTGCCAGTCTACAGGGGCTCGCTGGCTACACCTTC. The rearrangement joins TRBV6-1 to TRBJ1-2, with TRBD1 matching 7 bases. CDR3 length: 12 residues. J was trimmed by 7 bases and V by 9 bases; bases with no gene match: 8. Per germline, CDR1 MNHNS and CDR2 SASEGT.

This clonotype was seen many times. V is TRBV15 and J is TRBJ2-5; weak D call: TRBD2 (6 bases). Trimming shortened V by 1 base and J by 4 bases, and 13 bases separated the two germline ends. Per the germline V gene, CDR1 is LNHNV and CDR2 is YYDKDF (reference sequence). The length of the CDR3 is 15 residues. As DNA, the CDR3 is TGTGCCACCAGCAGAGTCCGCGGGGTTTCAGAGACCCAGTACTTC. Translating gives CATSRVRGVSETQYF. Full variable domain (missing parts from reference TRBV15 and TRBJ2-5): DAMVIQNPRYQVTQFGKPVTLSCSQTLNHNVMYWYQQKSSQAPKLLFHYYDKDFNNEADTPDNFQSRRPNTSFCFLDIRSPGLGDTAMYLCATSRVRGVSETQYFGPGTRLLVL.

The chain combines TRBV4-1 with TRBJ1-5, with D hard to call. V lost 0 bases to trimming and J lost 2 bases, with 11 bases between them. Germline CDR1 and CDR2: MGHRA and YSYEKL. This CDR3 has 16 amino acids. CDR3 DNA sequence: TGCGCCAGCAGCCAAGATCCGGGGATGGGCAATCAGCCCCAGCATTTT. Translation gives CASSQDPGMGNQPQHF.

This clonotype occurred many times. The chain employs TRBV6-5 and TRBJ1-2; D is perhaps TRBD1 (5 bases). This CDR3 contains 12 residues. The V end lost 6 bases, the J end lost 7 bases, and 12 bases lay between the germline ends. Per the germline V gene, CDR1 is MNHEY and CDR2 is SVGAGI. The CDR3 nucleotides read TGTGCCAGCAGGTGGGGGAGTGGTGGCTACACCTTC. It codes for CASRWGSGGYTF.

This clonotype was seen many times. The V call is TRBV20-1, the J call TRBJ2-7; D is unclear. Per the germline V gene, CDR1 is DFQATT and CDR2 is SNEGSKA (reference sequence). The CDR3 loop spans 12 amino acids. V lost 3 bases and J 0 bases, leaving 6 bases between the germline ends. CDR3 residues: CSASPSSYEQYF. The DNA for the CDR3 is TGCAGTGCTAGCCCAAGCTCCTACGAGCAGTACTTC.